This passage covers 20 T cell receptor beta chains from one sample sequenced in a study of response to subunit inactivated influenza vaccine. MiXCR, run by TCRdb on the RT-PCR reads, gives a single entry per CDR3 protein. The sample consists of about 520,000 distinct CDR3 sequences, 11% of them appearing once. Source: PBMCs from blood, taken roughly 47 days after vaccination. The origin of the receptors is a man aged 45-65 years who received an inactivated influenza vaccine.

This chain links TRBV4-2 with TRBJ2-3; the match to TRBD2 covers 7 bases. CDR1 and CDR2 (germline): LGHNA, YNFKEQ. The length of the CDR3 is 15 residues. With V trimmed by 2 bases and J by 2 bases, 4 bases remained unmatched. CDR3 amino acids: CASSQREALTDTQYF. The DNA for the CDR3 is TGTGCCAGCAGCCAACGGGAGGCCCTCACAGATACGCAGTATTTT.

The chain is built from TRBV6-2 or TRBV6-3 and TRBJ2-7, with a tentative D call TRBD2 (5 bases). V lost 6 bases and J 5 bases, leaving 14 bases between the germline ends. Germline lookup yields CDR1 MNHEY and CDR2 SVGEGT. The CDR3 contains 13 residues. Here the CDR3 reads CASRFSGSNEQYF. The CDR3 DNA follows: TGTGCCAGCAGATTCTCGGGGTCCAACGAGCAGTACTTC.

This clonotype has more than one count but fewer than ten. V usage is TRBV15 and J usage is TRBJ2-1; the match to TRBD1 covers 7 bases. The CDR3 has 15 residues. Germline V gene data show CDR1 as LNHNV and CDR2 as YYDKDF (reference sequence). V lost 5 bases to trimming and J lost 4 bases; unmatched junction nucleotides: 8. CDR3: CATSQPGQPYNEQFF. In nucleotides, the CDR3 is TGTGCCACCAGCCAGCCGGGACAGCCTTACAATGAGCAGTTCTTC. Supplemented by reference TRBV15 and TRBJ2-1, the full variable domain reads DAMVIQNPRYQVTQFGKPVTLSCSQTLNHNVMYWYQQKSSQAPKLLFHYYDKDFNNEADTPDNFQSRRPNTSFCFLDIRSPGLGDTAMYLCATSQPGQPYNEQFFGPGTRLTVL.

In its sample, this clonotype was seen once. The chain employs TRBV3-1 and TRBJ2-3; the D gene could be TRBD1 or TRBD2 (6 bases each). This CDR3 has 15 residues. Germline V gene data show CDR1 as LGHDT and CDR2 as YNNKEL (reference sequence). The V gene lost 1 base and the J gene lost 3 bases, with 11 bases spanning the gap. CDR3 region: CASSQGGAFTDTQYF. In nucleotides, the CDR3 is TGTGCCAGCAGCCAAGGGGGGGCGTTTACAGATACGCAGTATTTT.

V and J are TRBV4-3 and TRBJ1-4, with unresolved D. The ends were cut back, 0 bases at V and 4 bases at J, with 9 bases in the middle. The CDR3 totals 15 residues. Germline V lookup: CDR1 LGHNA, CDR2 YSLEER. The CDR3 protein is CASSQDGPHNEKLFF. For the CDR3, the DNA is TGCGCCAGCAGCCAAGACGGCCCTCATAATGAAAAACTGTTTTTT.

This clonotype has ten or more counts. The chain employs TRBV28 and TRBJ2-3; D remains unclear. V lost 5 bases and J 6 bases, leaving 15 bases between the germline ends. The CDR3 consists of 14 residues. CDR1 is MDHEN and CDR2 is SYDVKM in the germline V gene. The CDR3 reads CASSPGPDLDTQYF. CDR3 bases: TGTGCCAGCAGTCCCGGACCCGACCTGGATACGCAGTATTTT.

The CDR3 DNA is TGCGCCAGCAGCGACCTACAGGGAAATCAGCCCCAGCATTTT. Translating it yields CASSDLQGNQPQHF. The chain links TRBV4-1 to TRBJ1-5; D is possibly TRBD1 (6 bases). In germline, CDR1 is MGHRA, CDR2 YSYEKL. Trimming left V 5 bases short and J 4 bases short, with 12 bases between. The CDR3 sequence is 14 residues long.

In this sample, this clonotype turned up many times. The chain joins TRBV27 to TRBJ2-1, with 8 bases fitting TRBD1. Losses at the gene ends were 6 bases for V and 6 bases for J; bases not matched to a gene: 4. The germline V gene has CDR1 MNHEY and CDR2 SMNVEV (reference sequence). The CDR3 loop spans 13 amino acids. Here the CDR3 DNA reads TGTGCCAGCAGCTCCGACAGGGGCAATGAGCAGTTCTTC. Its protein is CASSSDRGNEQFF.

The CDR3 DNA reads as TGTGCCAGCAGCGTATCACCAGGGGGAGGCTATGGCTACACCTTC. Its translation: CASSVSPGGGYGYTF. V gene TRBV9 combines with J gene TRBJ1-2; the match to TRBD1 covers 7 bases. V trimming: 1 base; J trimming: 4 bases; junction bases outside the gene matches: 7. This CDR3 has 15 amino acids. In germline, CDR1 is SGDLS, CDR2 YYNGEE.

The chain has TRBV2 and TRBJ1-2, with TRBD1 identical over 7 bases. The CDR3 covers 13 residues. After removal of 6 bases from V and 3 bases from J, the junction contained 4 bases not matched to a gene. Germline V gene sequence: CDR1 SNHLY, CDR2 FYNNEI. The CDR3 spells CASRGDRDYGYTF. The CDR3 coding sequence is TGTGCCAGCAGAGGAGACAGGGACTATGGCTACACCTTC.

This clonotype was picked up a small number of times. In DNA form, the CDR3 reads TGTGCCAGCAGCTTAGGAGCGGTACAATGGGGCGGGGAGCTGTTTTTT. Translating gives CASSLGAVQWGGELFF. V and J are TRBV7-9 and TRBJ2-2; D might be TRBD2 (5 bases). CDR3 length: 16 amino acids. In germline, CDR1 is SEHNR, CDR2 FQNEAQ (reference sequence). The V and J ends lost 1 base and 7 bases respectively, with 16 bases between them.

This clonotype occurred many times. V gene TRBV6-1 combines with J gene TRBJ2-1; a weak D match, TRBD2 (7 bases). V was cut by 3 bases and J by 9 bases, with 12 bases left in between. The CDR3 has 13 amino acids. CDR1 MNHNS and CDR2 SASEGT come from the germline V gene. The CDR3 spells CASSDRGASEQFF. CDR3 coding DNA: TGTGCCAGCAGTGACCGGGGGGCTTCTGAGCAGTTCTTC.

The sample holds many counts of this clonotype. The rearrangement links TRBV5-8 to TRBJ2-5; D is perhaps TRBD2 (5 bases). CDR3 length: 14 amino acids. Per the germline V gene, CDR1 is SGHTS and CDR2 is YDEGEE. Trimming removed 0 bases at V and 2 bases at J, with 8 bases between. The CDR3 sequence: CASSLEPGQETQYF. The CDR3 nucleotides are TGTGCCAGCAGCTTGGAACCGGGGCAAGAGACCCAGTACTTC.

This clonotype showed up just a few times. CDR3 sequence reads: CASSVRPHETDTQYF. CDR3 nucleotides: TGTGCCAGCAGCGTACGACCTCATGAGACAGATACGCAGTATTTT. The rearrangement uses TRBV9 and TRBJ2-3, with unresolved D. V gave up 1 base and J gave up 3 bases, with 12 bases separating them. Looked up from germline, CDR1 is SGDLS and CDR2 is YYNGEE. The CDR3 contains 15 residues.

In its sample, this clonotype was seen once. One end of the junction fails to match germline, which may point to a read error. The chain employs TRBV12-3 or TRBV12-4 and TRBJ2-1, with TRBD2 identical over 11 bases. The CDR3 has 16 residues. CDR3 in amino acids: CAISFSGTSGNNEQFF. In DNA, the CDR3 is TGTGCCATCAGTTTCTCCGGGACTAGCGGCAACAATGAGCAGTTCTTC.

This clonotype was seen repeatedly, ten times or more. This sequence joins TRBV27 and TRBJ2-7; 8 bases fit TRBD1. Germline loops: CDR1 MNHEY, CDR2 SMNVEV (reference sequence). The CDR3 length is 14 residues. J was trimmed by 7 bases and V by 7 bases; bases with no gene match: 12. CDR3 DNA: TGTGCCAGCAAAAGAGGACAGGGAGTTTTTGAGCAGTACTTC. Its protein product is CASKRGQGVFEQYF.

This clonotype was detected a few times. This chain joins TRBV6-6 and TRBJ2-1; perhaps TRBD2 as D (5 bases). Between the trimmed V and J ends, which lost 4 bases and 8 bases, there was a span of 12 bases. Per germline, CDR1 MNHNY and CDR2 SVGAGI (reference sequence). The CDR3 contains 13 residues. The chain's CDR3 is CASSLVANHEQFF. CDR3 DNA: TGTGCCAGCAGTTTAGTAGCGAACCATGAGCAGTTCTTC.

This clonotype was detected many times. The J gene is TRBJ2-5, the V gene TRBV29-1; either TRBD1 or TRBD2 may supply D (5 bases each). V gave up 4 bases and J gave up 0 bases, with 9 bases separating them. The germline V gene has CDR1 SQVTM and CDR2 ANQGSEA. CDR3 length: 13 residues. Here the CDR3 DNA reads TGCAGCGTTGCGGGACGGTACCAAGAGACCCAGTACTTC. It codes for CSVAGRYQETQYF.

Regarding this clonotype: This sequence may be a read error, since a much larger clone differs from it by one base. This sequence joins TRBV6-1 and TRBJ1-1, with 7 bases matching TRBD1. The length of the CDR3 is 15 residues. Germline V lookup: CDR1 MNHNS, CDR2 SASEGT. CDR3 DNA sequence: TGTGTCAGCAGTCTATACAGGGGCCTGAACACTGAAGCTTTCTTT. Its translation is CVSSLYRGLNTEAFF.

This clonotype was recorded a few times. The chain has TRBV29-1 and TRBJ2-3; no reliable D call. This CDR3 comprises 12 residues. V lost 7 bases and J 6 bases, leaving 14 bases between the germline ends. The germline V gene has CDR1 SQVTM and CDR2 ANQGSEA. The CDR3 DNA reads TGCAGCGCCCCGGGTTATGGCGATACGCAGTATTTT. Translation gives CSAPGYGDTQYF.